The clone carrying this T cell receptor beta chain was counted a few times. Its antigen remains unidentified. This entry comes from a study of T cells in Graves' hyperthyroidism and ophthalmopathy. The study, taken as a whole, reports: Model output signaled ophthalmopathy a median roughly 6.1 months ahead of onset.

It was uncontrolled infection, other autoimmune disease, pregnancy or lactation that excluded patients. This CDR3 is built from 14 residues. Germline-derived CDR1 and CDR2 are KGHDR and SFDVKD. V was trimmed by 7 bases and J by 4 bases, leaving 15 bases between them. TCR beta CDR3 regions were amplified from RNA. Using the HTBI primer set, a first-round RT-PCR was run on the TCR CDR3. TCRdb redid the calling of the multiplex PCR reads with MiXCR, one entry per CDR3 protein. Among 550,000 to 700,000 distinct CDR3 sequences listed, roughly 46% were seen once. Sequencing used peripheral blood or thyroid tissue (not recorded which). The source of this sequence is an adult woman with Graves' disease, either hyperthyroidism or ophthalmopathy (not recorded which). J is TRBJ1-2 and V is TRBV24-1, with unresolved D. CDR3 nucleotides: TGTGCCACCAGCGCCAAGACTGCCGGCTATGGCTACACCTTC. Amino acid sequence: CATSAKTAGYGYTF.